What follows are 10 T cell receptor beta chains derived from one specimen sequenced in a study of cytomegalovirus exposure and HLA in healthy donors. A multiplex PCR was run with 60 Vbeta primers and 13 Jbeta primers. Libraries were prepared by immunoSEQ multiplex PCR; TCRdb keeps only in-frame clonotypes and omits some of them. The sample includes around 190,000 clones, 83% of them seen just once. Sequenced material: PBMCs. Source of these receptors: a man aged 40-55 years in good health and CMV-seropositive.

The chain has TRBV5-6 and TRBJ1-4, with 7 nucleotides matching TRBD1. CDR1 is SGHDT and CDR2 is YYEEEE in the germline V gene. This CDR3 has 13 residues. J was trimmed by 13 bases and V by 0 bases; bases with no gene match: 6. This CDR3 is CASSLADQGGLFF. The CDR3 DNA is TGTGCCAGCAGCTTGGCGGACCAGGGGGGACTGTTTTTT.

The chain uses TRBV7-8 and TRBJ2-7, with D possibly TRBD2 on 5 matching bases. Germline CDR1 is SGHVS and CDR2 is FQNEAQ. The CDR3 length is 15 residues. Trimming left V 1 base short and J 2 bases short, with 12 bases between. The CDR3 nucleotides read TGTGCCAGCAGCTTAGGGCGGGCCTCACCCTACGAGCAGTACTTC. Protein sequence: CASSLGRASPYEQYF.

The chain couples TRBV6-1 to TRBJ2-7; the D gene is possibly TRBD1 (6 bases). CDR3 length: 11 amino acids. The germline gives CDR1 MNHNS, CDR2 SASEGT. V lost 8 bases and J 6 bases, leaving 11 bases between the germline ends. This chain's CDR3 is CASSDRPEQYF. The CDR3 DNA is TGTGCCAGCTCCGACAGGCCCGAGCAGTACTTC.

The rearrangement joins TRBV15 to TRBJ2-2; 9 positions match TRBD1. The V gene end was trimmed by 0 bases and the J gene end by 7 bases; junction bases not matched to a gene: 3. The V gene's germline CDR1 is LNHNV and CDR2 YYDKDF (reference sequence). The CDR3 runs to 15 residues. CDR3 amino acids: CATSRERTGVGELFF. In DNA form, the CDR3 reads TGTGCCACCAGCAGAGAACGGACAGGGGTCGGGGAGCTGTTTTTT.

The V call is TRBV10-3, the J call TRBJ2-3; a weak D match, TRBD2 (6 bases). Trimming left V 0 bases short and J 0 bases short, with 10 bases between. CDR3 size: 16 residues. Per the germline V gene, CDR1 is ENHRY and CDR2 is SYGVKD. In DNA form, the CDR3 reads TGTGCCATCAGTGAGTCGATAGCGGTTAGCACAGATACGCAGTATTTT. Translating gives CAISESIAVSTDTQYF.

This sequence joins TRBV5-4 and TRBJ1-2, with 7 bases lining up with TRBD1. With V trimmed by 2 bases and J by 0 bases, 7 bases remained unmatched. CDR1 is SGHNT and CDR2 is YYREEE in the germline V gene (reference sequence). This CDR3 is 16 amino acids long. The CDR3 nucleotides are TGTGCCAGCAGCTTAACGTCAGGGACAGCTAACTATGGCTACACCTTC. Residues: CASSLTSGTANYGYTF. The full variable domain, in which reference TRBV5-4 and TRBJ1-2 provide the parts outside the CDR3, is ETGVTQSPTHLIKTRGQQVTLRCSSQSGHNTVSWYQQALGQGPQFIFQYYREEENGRGNFPPRFSGLQFPNYSSELNVNALELDDSALYLCASSLTSGTANYGYTFGSGTRLTVV.

This clone has a handful of counts. V is TRBV2 and J is TRBJ2-1; D perhaps matches TRBD1 (5 bases). Trimming removed 6 bases at V and 5 bases at J, with 17 bases between. The CDR3 has 15 residues. Germline CDR1 and CDR2: SNHLY and FYNNEI. In DNA form, the CDR3 reads TGTGCCAGCAGGGCGGTTCTGTTCAGGGACAATGAGCAGTTCTTC. As protein: CASRAVLFRDNEQFF.

The V and J genes are TRBV6-5 and TRBJ1-5; D remains ambiguous. V lost 0 bases, J lost 7 bases, and 7 bases lay in between. Germline CDR1 MNHEY, CDR2 SVGAGI. The CDR3 consists of 13 residues. CDR3 protein: CASSYSRSQPQHF. Here the CDR3 DNA reads TGTGCCAGCAGTTACTCGAGGAGCCAGCCCCAGCATTTT.

The rearrangement uses TRBV4-1 and TRBJ1-2; 7 positions agree with TRBD1. With V trimmed by 1 base and J by 2 bases, 13 bases remained unmatched. The germline V gene has CDR1 MGHRA and CDR2 YSYEKL. The CDR3 runs to 18 residues. The CDR3 protein is CASSQGPSQGGVNYGYTF. The CDR3 DNA follows: TGCGCCAGCAGCCAAGGGCCCTCCCAGGGGGGAGTCAACTATGGCTACACCTTC.

On this clone itself: Other DNA sequences in the sample encode the same CDR3. J is TRBJ2-3 and V is TRBV6-5; 8 bases align to TRBD1. This CDR3 contains 14 residues. In germline, CDR1 is MNHEY, CDR2 SVGAGI. J lost 0 bases, V lost 6 bases, and 2 bases had no gene match. CDR3 protein: CASRRTGSTDTQYF. The DNA of the CDR3 is TGTGCCAGCAGGAGGACAGGGAGCACAGATACGCAGTATTTT.